This T cell receptor (beta chain) was captured in a study of cytomegalovirus exposure and HLA in healthy donors. V dropped 0 bases and J dropped 4; count of bases not matched to a gene: 8. The CDR3 length is 16 residues. Looked up from germline, CDR1 is LGHNA and CDR2 is YSLEER. Details on this clone: As yet, its antigen is unknown.

13 Jbeta primers and 60 Vbeta primers were used for the PCR. The protocol was immunoSEQ multiplex PCR, while the TCRdb copy is restricted to in-frame clones and leaves out a portion. The sample contains about 190,000 clones, about 84% of which appear only once. General observations from the study: It emerged from a later analysis that several of the most significant clusters appeared to be linked to common viral pathogens.

This chain joins TRBV4-3 and TRBJ2-7; 8 positions agree with TRBD1. The sample was PBMCs. The receptor's source is a man aged 45-65 years in good health and CMV-seronegative. CDR3 coding DNA: TGCGCCAGCAGCCAAGATGGGTCAGGGGGCATTTACGAGCAGTACTTC. Amino acids: CASSQDGSGGIYEQYF.